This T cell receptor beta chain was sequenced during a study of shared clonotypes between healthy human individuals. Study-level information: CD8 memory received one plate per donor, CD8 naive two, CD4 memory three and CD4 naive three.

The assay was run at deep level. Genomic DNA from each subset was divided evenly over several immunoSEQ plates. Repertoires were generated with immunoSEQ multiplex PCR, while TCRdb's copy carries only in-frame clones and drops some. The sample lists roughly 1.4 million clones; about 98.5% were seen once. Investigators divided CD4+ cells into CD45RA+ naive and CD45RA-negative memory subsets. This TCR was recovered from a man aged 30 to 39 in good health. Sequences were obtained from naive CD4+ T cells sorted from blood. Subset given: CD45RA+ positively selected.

CDR3 sequence reads: CASSSVTAGSYEQYF. DNA of the CDR3: TGTGCCAGTAGTAGCGTTACTGCCGGCTCCTACGAGCAGTACTTC. The chain uses TRBV19 and TRBJ2-7; unclear D gene. CDR1 and CDR2 (germline): LNHDA, SQIVND (reference sequence). This CDR3 region has 15 residues. The V gene lost 4 bases and the J gene lost 0 bases, with 13 bases spanning the gap.